This section outlines one T cell receptor (beta chain) sequence together with its context. What it binds is unknown. The data belong to a study of T cell responses to AZD1222 COVID-19 vaccine. Study background: Second-dose intervals near 4 or 12 weeks were combined.

Between the trimmed V and J ends, which lost 11 bases and 0 bases, there was a span of 14 bases. This CDR3 contains 14 residues. Germline CDR1 and CDR2: MNHEY and SVGAGI. Produced via immunoSEQ multiplex PCR; TCRdb's table is partial and in-frame only. The sample includes over 100,000 clones, around 90% of them seen just once. Study-wide results and caveats: The donor cohort was predominantly white British with a female majority, and clonal diversity may have been underestimated.

This clonotype originated in an adult in good health. Sample: peripheral blood, taken on day 0 of AZD1222 vaccination. The V and J genes are TRBV6-5 and TRBJ1-5, with a possible D match to TRBD1 (6 bases). The CDR3 DNA sequence: TGTGCCTCGGACGGGGGCCATAGCAATCAGCCCCAGCATTTT. Residues: CASDGGHSNQPQHF.